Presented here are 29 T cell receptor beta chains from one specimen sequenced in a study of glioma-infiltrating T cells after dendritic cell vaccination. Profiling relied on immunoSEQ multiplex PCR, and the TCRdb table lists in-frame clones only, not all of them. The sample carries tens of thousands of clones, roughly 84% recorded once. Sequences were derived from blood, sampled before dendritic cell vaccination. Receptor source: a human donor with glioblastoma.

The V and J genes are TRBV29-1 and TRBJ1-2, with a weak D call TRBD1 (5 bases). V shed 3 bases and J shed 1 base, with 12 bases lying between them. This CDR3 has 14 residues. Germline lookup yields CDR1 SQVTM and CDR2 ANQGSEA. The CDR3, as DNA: TGCAGCGTTGAGGGGGGTAATTATAACTATGGCTACACCTTC. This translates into CSVEGGNYNYGYTF.

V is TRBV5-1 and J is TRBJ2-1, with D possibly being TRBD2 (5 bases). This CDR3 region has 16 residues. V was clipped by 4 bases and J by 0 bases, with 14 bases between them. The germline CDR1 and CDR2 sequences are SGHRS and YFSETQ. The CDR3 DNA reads TGCGCCAGCAGCCCTCAAGCGGAAAGCTCCTACAATGAGCAGTTCTTC. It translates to CASSPQAESSYNEQFF.

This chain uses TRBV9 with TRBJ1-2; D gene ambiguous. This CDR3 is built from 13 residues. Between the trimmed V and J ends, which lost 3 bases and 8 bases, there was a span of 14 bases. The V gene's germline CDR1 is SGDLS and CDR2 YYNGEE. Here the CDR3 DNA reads TGTGCCAGCAGCGCTAGCCCCGGATGGGGCTACACCTTC. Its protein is CASSASPGWGYTF.

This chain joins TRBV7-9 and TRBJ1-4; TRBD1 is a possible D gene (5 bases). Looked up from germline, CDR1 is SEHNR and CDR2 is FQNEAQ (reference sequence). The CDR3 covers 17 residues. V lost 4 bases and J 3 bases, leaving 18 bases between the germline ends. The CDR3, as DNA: TGTGCCAGCAGCTCCCCGGGGGGAGGCGAGTCTAATGAAAAACTGTTTTTT. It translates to CASSSPGGGESNEKLFF. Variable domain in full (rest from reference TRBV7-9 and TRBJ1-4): DTGVSQNPRHKITKRGQNVTFRCDPISEHNRLYWYRQTLGQGPEFLTYFQNEAQLEKSRLLSDRFSAERPKGSFSTLEIQRTEQGDSAMYLCASSSPGGGESNEKLFFGSGTQLSVL.

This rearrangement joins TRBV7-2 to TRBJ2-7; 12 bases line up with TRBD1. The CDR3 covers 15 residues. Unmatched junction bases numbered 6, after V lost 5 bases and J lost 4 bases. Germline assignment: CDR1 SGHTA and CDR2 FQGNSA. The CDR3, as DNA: TGTGCCAGCAGCCGCGGGACAGGGGGCTATTACGAGCAGTACTTC. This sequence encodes CASSRGTGGYYEQYF. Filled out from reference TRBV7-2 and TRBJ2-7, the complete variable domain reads GAGVSQSPSNKVTEKGKDVELRCDPISGHTALYWYRQSLGQGLEFLIYFQGNSAPDKSGLPSDRFSAERTGGSVSTLTIQRTQQEDSAVYLCASSRGTGGYYEQYFGPGTRLTVT.

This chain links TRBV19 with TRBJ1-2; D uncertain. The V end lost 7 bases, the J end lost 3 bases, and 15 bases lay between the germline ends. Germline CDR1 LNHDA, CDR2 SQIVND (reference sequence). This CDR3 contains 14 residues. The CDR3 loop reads CASTDRLFYYGYTF. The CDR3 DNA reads TGTGCCAGTACAGACCGACTATTCTACTATGGCTACACCTTC.

The DNA for the CDR3 is TGTGCCAGTAGTACCCAGCGGGGCGGCACAGATACGCAGTATTTT. It yields the protein CASSTQRGGTDTQYF. The V gene is TRBV19, the J gene TRBJ2-3; TRBD2 aligns across 7 bases. The CDR3 is 15 residues long. V lost 4 bases, J lost 1 base, and 5 bases stayed unmatched. Per the germline V gene, CDR1 is LNHDA and CDR2 is SQIVND (reference sequence).

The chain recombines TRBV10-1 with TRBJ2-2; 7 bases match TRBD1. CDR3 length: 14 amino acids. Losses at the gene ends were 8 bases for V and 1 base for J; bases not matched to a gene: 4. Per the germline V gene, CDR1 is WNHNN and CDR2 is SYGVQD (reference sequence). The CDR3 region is CASSDRQNTGELFF. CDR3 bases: TGCGCCAGCTCGGACAGGCAGAACACCGGGGAGCTGTTTTTT.

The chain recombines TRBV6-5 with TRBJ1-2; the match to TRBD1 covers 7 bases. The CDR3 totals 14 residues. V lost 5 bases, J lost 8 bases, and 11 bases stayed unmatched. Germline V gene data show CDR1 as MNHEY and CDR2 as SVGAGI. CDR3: CASSATGVLGGYTF. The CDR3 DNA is TGTGCCAGCAGTGCCACAGGGGTCCTTGGGGGCTACACCTTC.

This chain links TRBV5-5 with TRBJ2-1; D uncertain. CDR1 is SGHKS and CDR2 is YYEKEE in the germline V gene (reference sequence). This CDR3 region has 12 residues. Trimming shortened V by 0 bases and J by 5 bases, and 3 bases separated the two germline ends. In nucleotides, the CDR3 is TGTGCCAGCAGCTTGGCCGACAATGAGCAGTTCTTC. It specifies CASSLADNEQFF.

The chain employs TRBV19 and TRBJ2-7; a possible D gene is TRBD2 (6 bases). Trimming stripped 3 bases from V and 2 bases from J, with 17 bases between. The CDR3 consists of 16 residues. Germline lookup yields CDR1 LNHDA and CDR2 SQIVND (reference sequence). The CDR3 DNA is TGTGCCAGTAGTATTTTCCTGGGGGGAGCCACCTACGAGCAGTACTTC. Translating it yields CASSIFLGGATYEQYF.

The chain's CDR3 is CASSQGARGYEQYF. The CDR3 nucleotides are TGTGCTAGTTCCCAGGGGGCCAGGGGCTACGAGCAGTACTTC. The rearrangement links TRBV12-5 to TRBJ2-7, with 8 bases aligning to TRBD1. The CDR3 covers 14 residues. Germline trimming cut 8 bases from V and 3 bases from J; bases unmatched to any gene: 9. Germline CDR1 is LGHNT and CDR2 is FRNRAP.

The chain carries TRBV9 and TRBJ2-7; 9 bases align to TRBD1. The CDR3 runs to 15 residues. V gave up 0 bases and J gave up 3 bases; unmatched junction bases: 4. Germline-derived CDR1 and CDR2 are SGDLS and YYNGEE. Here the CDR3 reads CASSVGTGALYEQYF. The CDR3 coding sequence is TGTGCCAGCAGCGTAGGGACAGGGGCCCTCTACGAGCAGTACTTC.

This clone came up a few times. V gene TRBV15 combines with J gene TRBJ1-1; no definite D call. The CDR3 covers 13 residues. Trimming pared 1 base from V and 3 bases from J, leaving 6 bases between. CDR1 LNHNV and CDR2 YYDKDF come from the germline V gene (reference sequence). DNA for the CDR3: TGTGCCACCAGCAGAGCCAGTTACACTGAAGCTTTCTTT. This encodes CATSRASYTEAFF.

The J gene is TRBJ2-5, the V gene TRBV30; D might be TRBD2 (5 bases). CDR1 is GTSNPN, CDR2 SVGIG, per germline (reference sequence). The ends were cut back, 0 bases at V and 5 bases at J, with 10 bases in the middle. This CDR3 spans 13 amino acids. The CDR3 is CAWSVRDRETQYF. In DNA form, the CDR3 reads TGTGCCTGGAGTGTACGGGATAGGGAGACCCAGTACTTC.

CDR3 region: CASSPPGHFYEQYF. As DNA, the CDR3 is TGTGCCAGCAGCCCTCCGGGACACTTTTACGAGCAGTACTTC. This rearrangement joins TRBV11-2 to TRBJ2-7; D may be TRBD1 (6 bases). The germline V gene has CDR1 SGHAT and CDR2 FQNNGV. V dropped 5 bases and J dropped 4 bases, with 15 bases sitting between them. CDR3 length: 14 amino acids.

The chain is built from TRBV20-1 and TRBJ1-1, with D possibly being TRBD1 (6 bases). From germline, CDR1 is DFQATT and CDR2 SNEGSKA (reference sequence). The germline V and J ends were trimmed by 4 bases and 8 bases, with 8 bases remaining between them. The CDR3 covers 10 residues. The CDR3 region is CSANREEAFF. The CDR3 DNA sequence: TGCAGTGCTAACAGGGAGGAAGCTTTCTTT.

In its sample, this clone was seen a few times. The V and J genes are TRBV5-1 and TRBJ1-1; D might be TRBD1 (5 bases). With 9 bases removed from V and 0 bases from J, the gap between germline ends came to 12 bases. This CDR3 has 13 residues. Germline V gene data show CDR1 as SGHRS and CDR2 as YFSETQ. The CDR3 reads CATKTDMNTEAFF. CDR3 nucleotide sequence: TGCGCCACCAAGACAGATATGAACACTGAAGCTTTCTTT.

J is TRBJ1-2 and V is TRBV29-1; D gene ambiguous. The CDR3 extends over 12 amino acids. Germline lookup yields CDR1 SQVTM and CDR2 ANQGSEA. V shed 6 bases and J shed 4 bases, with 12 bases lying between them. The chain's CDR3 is CSVVRSIYGYTF. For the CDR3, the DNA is TGCAGCGTGGTCCGGTCTATCTATGGCTACACCTTC.

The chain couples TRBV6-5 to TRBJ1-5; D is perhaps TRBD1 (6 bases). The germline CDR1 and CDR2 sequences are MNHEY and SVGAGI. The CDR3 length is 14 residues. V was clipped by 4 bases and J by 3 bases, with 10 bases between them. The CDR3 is CASSFTGINQPQHF. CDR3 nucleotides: TGTGCCAGCAGTTTTACAGGGATCAATCAGCCCCAGCATTTT.

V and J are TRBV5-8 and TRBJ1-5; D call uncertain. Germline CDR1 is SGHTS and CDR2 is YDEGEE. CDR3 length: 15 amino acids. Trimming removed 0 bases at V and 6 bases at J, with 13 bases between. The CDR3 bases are TGTGCCAGCAGCTTGGATGGACGTAGCGTTCAGCCCCAGCATTTT. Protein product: CASSLDGRSVQPQHF. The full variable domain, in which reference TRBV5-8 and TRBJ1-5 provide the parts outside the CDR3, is EAGVTQSPTHLIKTRGQQATLRCSPISGHTSVYWYQQALGLGLQFLLWYDEGEERNRGNFPPRFSGRQFPNYSSELNVNALELEDSALYLCASSLDGRSVQPQHFGDGTRLSIL.

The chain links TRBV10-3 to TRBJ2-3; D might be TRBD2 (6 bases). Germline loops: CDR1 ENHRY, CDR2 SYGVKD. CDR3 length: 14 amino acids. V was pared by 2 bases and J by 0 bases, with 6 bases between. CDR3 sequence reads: CAISERGSTDTQYF. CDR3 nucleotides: TGTGCCATCAGTGAGCGGGGGAGCACAGATACGCAGTATTTT.

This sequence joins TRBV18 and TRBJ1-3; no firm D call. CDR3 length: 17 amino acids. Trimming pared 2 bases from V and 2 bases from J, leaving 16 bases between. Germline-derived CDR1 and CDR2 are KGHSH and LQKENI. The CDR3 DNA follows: TGTGCCAGCTCACCAGAAAATCCAACGCGGCCTGGAAACACCATATATTTT. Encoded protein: CASSPENPTRPGNTIYF.

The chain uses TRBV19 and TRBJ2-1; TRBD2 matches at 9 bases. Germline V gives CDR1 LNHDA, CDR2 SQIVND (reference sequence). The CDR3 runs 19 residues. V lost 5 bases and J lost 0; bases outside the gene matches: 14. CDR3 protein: CASSPSGAGGLSSYNEQFF. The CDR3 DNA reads TGTGCCAGTAGTCCCTCCGGGGCGGGGGGGTTGAGCTCCTACAATGAGCAGTTCTTC.

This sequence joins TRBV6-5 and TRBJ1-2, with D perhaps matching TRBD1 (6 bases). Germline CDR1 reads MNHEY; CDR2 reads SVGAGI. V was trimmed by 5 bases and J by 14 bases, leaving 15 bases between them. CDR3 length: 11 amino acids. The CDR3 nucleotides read TGTGCCAGCAGTAACAGGGTGGGGGAAACCTTC. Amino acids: CASSNRVGETF.

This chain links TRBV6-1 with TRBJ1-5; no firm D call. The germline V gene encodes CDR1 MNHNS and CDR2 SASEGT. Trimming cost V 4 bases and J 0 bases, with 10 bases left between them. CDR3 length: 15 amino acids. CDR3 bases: TGTGCCAGCAGTGGTGGCATGCATAGCAATCAGCCCCAGCATTTT. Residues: CASSGGMHSNQPQHF.

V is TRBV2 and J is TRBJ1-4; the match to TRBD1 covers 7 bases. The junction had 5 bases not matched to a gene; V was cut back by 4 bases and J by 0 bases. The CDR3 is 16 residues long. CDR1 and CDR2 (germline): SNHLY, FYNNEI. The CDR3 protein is CASSAGTAATNEKLFF. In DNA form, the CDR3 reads TGTGCCAGCAGTGCGGGGACAGCCGCAACTAATGAAAAACTGTTTTTT.

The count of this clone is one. The CDR3 coding sequence is TGTGCCAGCAGCCCACACCCCCACACAGGGGTTGAGGGCAATCAGCCCCAGCATTTT. Translated: CASSPHPHTGVEGNQPQHF. V and J are TRBV11-2 and TRBJ1-5, with TRBD1 matching over 7 bases. V shed 5 bases, J shed 2 bases, and the junction held 18 bases outside the gene matches. CDR1 is SGHAT and CDR2 is FQNNGV in the germline V gene. CDR3 size: 19 residues.

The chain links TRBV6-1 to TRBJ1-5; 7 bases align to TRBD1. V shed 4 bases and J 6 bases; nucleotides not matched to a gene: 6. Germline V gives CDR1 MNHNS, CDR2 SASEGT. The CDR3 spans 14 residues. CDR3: CASSVDRTGQPQHF. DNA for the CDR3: TGTGCCAGCAGTGTGGACAGGACGGGTCAGCCCCAGCATTTT.